Each of the 23 T cell receptor beta chains below was sequenced from the same sample in a study of early T cells in non-severe SARS-CoV-2 infection. TCRdb ran MiXCR on the 5' RACE reads and lists one entry per CDR3 protein. The sample has 90,000 to 130,000 distinct CDR3 sequences; 9% to 13% are singletons. Source material: whole blood. These receptors came from an adult who was a healthcare worker with PCR-confirmed SARS-CoV-2 infection or an uninfected control (not recorded which).

The chain combines TRBV10-3 with TRBJ1-1; possibly TRBD1 for D (6 bases). Trimming left V 3 bases short and J 1 base short, with 6 bases between. The CDR3 has 13 amino acids. Looked up from germline, CDR1 is ENHRY and CDR2 is SYGVKD. The CDR3 coding sequence is TGTGCCATCAGTGAACAGGGGAACACTGAAGCTTTCTTT. Translated: CAISEQGNTEAFF.

Note on this clonotype: At one end the junction does not follow the germline gene, possibly because of a read error. This rearrangement joins TRBV7-9 to TRBJ2-6, with D tentatively TRBD1 or TRBD2 (5 bases each). CDR3 length: 17 residues. The germline CDR1 and CDR2 sequences are SEHNR and FQNEAQ (reference sequence). The DNA of the CDR3 is TGTGCCAGCAGCGAAGGACTCCGAGGGGCTGGGGTCAACGTCCTGACTTTC. Protein sequence: CASSEGLRGAGVNVLTF. The full variable domain, rest sourced from reference TRBV7-9 and TRBJ2-6, is DTGVSQNPRHKITKRGQNVTFRCDPISEHNRLYWYRQTLGQGPEFLTYFQNEAQLEKSRLLSDRFSAERPKGSFSTLEIQRTEQGDSAMYLCASSEGLRGAGVNVLTFGAGSRLTVL.

The chain uses TRBV7-3 and TRBJ2-2, with 10 bases identical to TRBD2. V trimming: 2 bases; J trimming: 5 bases; junction bases outside the gene matches: 2. Per the germline V gene, CDR1 is SGHTA and CDR2 is FQGTGA. The CDR3 runs 15 residues. The CDR3 nucleotides are TGTGCCAGCAGCTTAGGGACTAGCGTAACCGGGGAGCTGTTTTTT. The encoded protein is CASSLGTSVTGELFF.

This clonotype was counted between two and nine times. The chain is built from TRBV20-1 and TRBJ2-5, with a weak D call TRBD2 (7 bases). Germline V lookup: CDR1 DFQATT, CDR2 SNEGSKA (reference sequence). The V end was cut by 6 bases, the J end by 5 bases, with 19 bases between. The CDR3 contains 14 residues. The CDR3 is CSAPRGRGSETQYF. The CDR3 coding sequence is TGCAGTGCCCCCCGGGGGAGGGGGTCGGAGACCCAGTACTTC.

This chain uses TRBV29-1 with TRBJ2-7; no firm D call. This CDR3 is built from 10 residues. CDR1 and CDR2 from the germline V gene are SQVTM and ANQGSEA. Trimming stripped 6 bases from V and 3 bases from J, with 6 bases between. The CDR3 is CSVIGYEQYF. CDR3 coding DNA: TGCAGCGTCATAGGCTACGAGCAGTACTTC.

This clonotype was seen at least ten times. The genes are TRBV12-3 or TRBV12-4 and TRBJ2-3; TRBD2 might be the D (6 bases). The ends were cut back, 6 bases at V and 2 bases at J, with 18 bases in the middle. CDR3 length: 16 amino acids. The CDR3 region has the DNA TGTGCCAGCAGGGGGATCTGGGCGGGGTACACAGATACGCAGTATTTT. This translates into CASRGIWAGYTDTQYF.

This clonotype was recorded at least ten times. The rearrangement uses TRBV29-1 and TRBJ1-5, with a weak D call TRBD1 (6 bases). The CDR3 runs 13 residues. The V gene's germline CDR1 is SQVTM and CDR2 ANQGSEA. The germline V and J ends were trimmed by 4 bases and 4 bases, with 11 bases remaining between them. CDR3 DNA sequence: TGCAGCGTTGGTACAGGGACAAATCAGCCCCAGCATTTT. Translated: CSVGTGTNQPQHF.

The V gene is TRBV9, the J gene TRBJ1-5; D unclear. CDR3 length equals 15 residues. Per germline, CDR1 SGDLS and CDR2 YYNGEE. V lost 0 bases and J 0 bases, leaving 7 bases between the germline ends. The CDR3 bases are TGTGCCAGCAGCGTAGGCCTGAATAGCAATCAGCCCCAGCATTTT. Residues: CASSVGLNSNQPQHF.

V gene TRBV25-1 combines with J gene TRBJ2-1, with D uncertain. V lost 10 bases to trimming and J lost 0 bases, with 22 bases between them. The CDR3 is 17 amino acids. Germline assignment: CDR1 MGHDK and CDR2 SYGVNS. The CDR3 DNA reads as TGTGCCACCACTGGAACAGCTGAAGTCTTCTCCTACAATGAGCAGTTCTTC. Protein sequence: CATTGTAEVFSYNEQFF.

V and J are TRBV29-1 and TRBJ2-4, with D possibly being TRBD1 or TRBD2 (6 bases each). The CDR3 spans 13 residues. V shed 6 bases and J shed 7 bases, with 16 bases lying between them. CDR1 is SQVTM and CDR2 is ANQGSEA in the germline V gene. CDR3 DNA sequence: TGCAGCGTGGGGATAGGGGGAGGCAACATTCAGTACTTC. Translating it yields CSVGIGGGNIQYF. Full variable domain (rest looked up from reference TRBV29-1 and TRBJ2-4): SAVISQKPSRDICQRGTSLTIQCQVDSQVTMMFWYRQQPGQSLTLIATANQGSEATYESGFVIDKFPISRPNLTFSTLTVSNMSPEDSSIYLCSVGIGGGNIQYFGAGTRLSVL.

The table lists this clonotype with a few counts. The rearrangement uses TRBV6-5 and TRBJ1-3; TRBD1 might be the D (6 bases). V was pared by 0 bases and J by 0 bases, with 18 bases between. Germline assignment: CDR1 MNHEY and CDR2 SVGAGI. The CDR3 spans 19 residues. The CDR3 loop is CASSYSTWGQGSSGNTIYF. The CDR3 nucleotides are TGTGCCAGCAGTTACTCTACATGGGGGCAGGGAAGCTCTGGAAACACCATATATTTT.

This chain joins TRBV6-1 and TRBJ2-7; the D call may be TRBD1 or TRBD2 (5 bases each). Germline CDR1 reads MNHNS; CDR2 reads SASEGT. The length of the CDR3 is 13 residues. Trimming took 8 bases from V and 6 from J, leaving 17 bases between them. This CDR3 is CASELLLRGEQYF. The DNA of the CDR3 is TGTGCCAGCGAGCTCCTATTGAGGGGCGAGCAGTACTTC.

This clonotype appeared a few times. The V call is TRBV28, the J call TRBJ2-1; D gene unclear. Germline CDR1 and CDR2: MDHEN and SYDVKM. This CDR3 has 14 amino acids. V lost 2 bases to trimming and J lost 4 bases, with 9 bases between them. The CDR3 reads CASSLRWKYNEQFF. CDR3 DNA sequence: TGTGCCAGCAGTTTACGTTGGAAGTACAATGAGCAGTTCTTC.

This clonotype was recorded a few times. J is TRBJ1-5 and V is TRBV6-6; possible D gene TRBD1, 6 bases. V was shortened by 7 bases and J by 2 bases, with 18 bases between the two germline ends. The CDR3 is made up of 16 amino acids. Germline assignment: CDR1 MNHNY and CDR2 SVGAGI (reference sequence). CDR3 sequence: CASTQYLEGGNQPQHF. CDR3 bases: TGTGCCAGCACCCAATATCTGGAGGGGGGCAATCAGCCCCAGCATTTT.

This clonotype was seen ten or more times. The chain couples TRBV13 to TRBJ2-7, with a possible D match to TRBD1 (6 bases). Germline lookup yields CDR1 PRHDT and CDR2 FYEKMQ (reference sequence). The V and J ends lost 3 bases and 7 bases respectively, with 10 bases between them. There are 12 residues in the CDR3. This chain's CDR3 is CASSFDRREQYF. The CDR3 nucleotides are TGTGCCAGCAGCTTTGACAGGAGGGAGCAGTACTTC.

Only a few counts were recorded for this clonotype. The J gene is TRBJ2-5, the V gene TRBV7-9; TRBD2 aligns across 12 bases. V was pared by 4 bases and J by 2 bases, with 5 bases of the junction left unmatched. The CDR3 covers 16 residues. Germline V gene sequence: CDR1 SEHNR, CDR2 FQNEAQ (reference sequence). DNA for the CDR3: TGTGCCAGCAGCTCCAGACTAGCGGGGGTTCAAGAGACCCAGTACTTC. Translating it yields CASSSRLAGVQETQYF.

This chain joins TRBV7-9 and TRBJ1-1; D perhaps matches TRBD1 (5 bases). V was shortened by 2 bases and J by 4 bases, with 11 bases between the two germline ends. The CDR3 length is 14 residues. Germline V gene data show CDR1 as SEHNR and CDR2 as FQNEAQ (reference sequence). The CDR3 DNA is TGTGCCAGCAGCTTAAGCGGGGCCGTCACTGAAGCTTTCTTT. It yields the protein CASSLSGAVTEAFF.

This clonotype was found a few times. The J gene is TRBJ2-2, the V gene TRBV5-1; no firm D call. Trimming removed 0 bases at V and 5 bases at J, with 8 bases between. This CDR3 region has 14 residues. Germline assignment: CDR1 SGHRS and CDR2 YFSETQ. CDR3 DNA: TGCGCCAGCAGCTTGGACCTATATACCGGGGAGCTGTTTTTT. Translating gives CASSLDLYTGELFF.

This clonotype was counted ten times or more. V usage is TRBV20-1 and J usage is TRBJ1-2; the match to TRBD1 covers 9 bases. This CDR3 has 14 residues. Unmatched junction bases numbered 12, after V lost 5 bases and J lost 8 bases. Germline CDR1 is DFQATT and CDR2 is SNEGSKA (reference sequence). The CDR3 DNA is TGCAGTGCTCCACCGGGACAGGGAAGTCAAGGCTACACCTTC. Translation gives CSAPPGQGSQGYTF.

This clonotype was detected many times. This rearrangement joins TRBV30 to TRBJ1-2; 7 nucleotides match TRBD1. CDR3 size: 14 residues. The germline V gene has CDR1 GTSNPN and CDR2 SVGIG (reference sequence). J was trimmed by 4 bases and V by 3 bases; bases with no gene match: 8. For the CDR3, the DNA is TGTGCCTGGAGGGAAAAAGGGGGCATCTATGGCTACACCTTC. Translated: CAWREKGGIYGYTF.

The chain couples TRBV11-3 to TRBJ2-7; D call uncertain. V was cut by 3 bases and J by 1 base, with 7 bases left in between. Germline CDR1 SGHNT, CDR2 YENEEA. The CDR3 is 13 amino acids. This CDR3 is CASSFLGSYEQYF. The CDR3 DNA is TGTGCCAGCAGCTTTCTGGGGTCCTACGAGCAGTACTTC.

In its sample, this clonotype was seen a few times. The rearrangement uses TRBV29-1 and TRBJ2-7; TRBD1 agrees at 7 bases. CDR1 SQVTM and CDR2 ANQGSEA come from the germline V gene. Trimming cost V 7 bases and J 4 bases; bases outside gene matches: 10. CDR3 length: 13 amino acids. The CDR3, as DNA: TGCAGCGCCAGGACAGGATTTGATTACGAGCAGTACTTC. It yields the protein CSARTGFDYEQYF.

V usage is TRBV11-2 and J usage is TRBJ2-7, with unresolved D. Germline assignment: CDR1 SGHAT and CDR2 FQNNGV. The V and J ends lost 5 bases and 6 bases respectively, with 11 bases between them. The CDR3 is 12 residues long. CDR3: CASSPPTCEQYF. The CDR3 region has the DNA TGTGCCAGCAGCCCTCCCACCTGCGAGCAGTACTTC.